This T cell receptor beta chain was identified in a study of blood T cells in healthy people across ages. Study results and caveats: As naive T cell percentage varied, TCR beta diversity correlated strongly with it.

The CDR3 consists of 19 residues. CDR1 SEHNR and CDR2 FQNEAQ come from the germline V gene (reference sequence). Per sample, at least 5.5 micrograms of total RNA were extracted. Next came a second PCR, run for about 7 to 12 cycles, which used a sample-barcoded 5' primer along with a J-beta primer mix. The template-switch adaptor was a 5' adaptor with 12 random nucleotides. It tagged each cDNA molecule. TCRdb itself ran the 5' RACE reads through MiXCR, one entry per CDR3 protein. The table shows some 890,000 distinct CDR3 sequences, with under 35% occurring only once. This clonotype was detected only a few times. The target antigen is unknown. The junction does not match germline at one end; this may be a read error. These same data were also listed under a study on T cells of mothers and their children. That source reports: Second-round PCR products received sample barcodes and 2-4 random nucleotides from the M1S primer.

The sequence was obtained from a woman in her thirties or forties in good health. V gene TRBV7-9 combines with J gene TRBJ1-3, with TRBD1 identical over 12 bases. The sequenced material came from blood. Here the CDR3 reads CACSPGTGGEILQGDTIYF. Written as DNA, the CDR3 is TGTGCCTGCAGTCCCGGGACAGGGGGCGAAATCCTCCAGGGGGACACCATATATTTT.